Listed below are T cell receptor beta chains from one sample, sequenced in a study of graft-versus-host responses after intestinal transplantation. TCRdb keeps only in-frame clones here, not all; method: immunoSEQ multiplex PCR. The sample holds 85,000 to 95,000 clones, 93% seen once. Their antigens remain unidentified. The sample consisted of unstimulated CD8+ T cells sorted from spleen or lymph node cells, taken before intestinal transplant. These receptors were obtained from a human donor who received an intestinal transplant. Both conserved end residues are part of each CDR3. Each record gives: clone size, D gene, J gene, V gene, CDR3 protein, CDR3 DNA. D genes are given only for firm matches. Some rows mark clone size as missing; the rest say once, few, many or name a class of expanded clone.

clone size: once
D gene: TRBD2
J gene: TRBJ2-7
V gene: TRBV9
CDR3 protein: CASSGTSGYEQYF
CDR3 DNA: TGTGCCAGCAGCGGGACTAGCGGATACGAGCAGTACTTC

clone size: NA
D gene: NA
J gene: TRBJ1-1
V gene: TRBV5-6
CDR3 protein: CASSPPGHPLGSTEAFF
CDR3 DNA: TGTGCCAGCAGCCCCCCGGGACATCCTCTGGGGAGCACTGAAGCTTTCTTT

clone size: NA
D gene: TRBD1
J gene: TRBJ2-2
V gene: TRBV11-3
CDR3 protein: CASTTGAGELFF
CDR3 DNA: TGTGCCAGCACCACAGGGGCCGGGGAGCTGTTTTTT

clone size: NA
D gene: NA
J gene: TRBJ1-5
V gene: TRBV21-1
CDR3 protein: CASSDRGSNQPQHF
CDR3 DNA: TGTGCCAGCAGCGACAGGGGAAGCAATCAGCCCCAGCATTTT

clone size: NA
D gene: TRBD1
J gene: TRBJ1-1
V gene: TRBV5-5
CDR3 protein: CASSWTGYDAFF
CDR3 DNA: TGTGCCAGCAGCTGGACAGGTTATGATGCTTTCTTT

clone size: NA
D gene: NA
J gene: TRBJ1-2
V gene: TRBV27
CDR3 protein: CASSFRGIEGYGYTF
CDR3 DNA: TGTGCCAGCAGTTTTCGAGGGATAGAAGGTTATGGCTACACCTTC

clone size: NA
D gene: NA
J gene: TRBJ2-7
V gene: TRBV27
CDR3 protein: CASSFMRSSYEQYF
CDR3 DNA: TGTGCCAGCAGTTTCATGAGGAGCTCCTACGAGCAGTACTTC

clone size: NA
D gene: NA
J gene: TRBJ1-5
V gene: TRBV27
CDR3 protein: CASSLPNQPQHF
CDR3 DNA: TGTGCCAGCAGTTTACCGAATCAGCCCCAGCATTTT

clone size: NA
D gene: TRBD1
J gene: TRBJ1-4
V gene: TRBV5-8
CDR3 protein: CASSSPDRAQEKLFF
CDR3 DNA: TGTGCCAGCAGCTCACCGGACAGGGCTCAGGAAAAACTGTTTTTT

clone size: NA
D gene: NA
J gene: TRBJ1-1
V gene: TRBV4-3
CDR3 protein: CASSLGRGSPTEAFF
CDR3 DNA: TGCGCCAGCAGCCTCGGACGGGGTTCCCCCACTGAAGCTTTCTTT

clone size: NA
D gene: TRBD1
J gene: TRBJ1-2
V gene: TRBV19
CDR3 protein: CASSTMTGWGYTF
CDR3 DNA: TGTGCCAGTAGTACGATGACAGGGTGGGGCTACACCTTC

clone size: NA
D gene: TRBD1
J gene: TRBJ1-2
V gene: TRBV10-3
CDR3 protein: CAISDLTGQGDFTF
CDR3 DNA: TGTGCCATCAGTGATCTTACGGGACAGGGGGACTTCACCTTC

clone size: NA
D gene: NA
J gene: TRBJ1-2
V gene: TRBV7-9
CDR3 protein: CASSPAGTKIYGYTF
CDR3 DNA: TGTGCCAGCAGCCCGGCCGGGACAAAGATCTATGGCTACACCTTC

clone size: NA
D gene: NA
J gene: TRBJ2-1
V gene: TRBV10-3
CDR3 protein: CAIRSAEINNEQFF
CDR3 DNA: TGTGCCATCAGATCAGCGGAGATTAACAATGAGCAGTTCTTC

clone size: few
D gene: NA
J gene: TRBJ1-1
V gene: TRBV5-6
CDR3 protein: CASSLQEVNPGAFF
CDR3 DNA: TGTGCCAGCAGCTTGCAGGAGGTTAATCCTGGGGCTTTCTTT

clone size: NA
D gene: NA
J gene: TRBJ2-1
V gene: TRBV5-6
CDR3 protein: CASSLGKTEGNEQFF
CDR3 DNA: TGTGCCAGCAGCTTGGGGAAAACGGAGGGCAATGAGCAGTTCTTC

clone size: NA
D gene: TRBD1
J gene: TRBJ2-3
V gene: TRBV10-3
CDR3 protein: CATEGQGATDTQYF
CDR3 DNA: TGTGCCACCGAAGGACAGGGGGCTACAGATACGCAGTATTTT

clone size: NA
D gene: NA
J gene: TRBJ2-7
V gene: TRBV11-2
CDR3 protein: CASSLGTGETQYF
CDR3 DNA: TGTGCCAGCAGCTTAGGAACCGGGGAGACGCAGTACTTC

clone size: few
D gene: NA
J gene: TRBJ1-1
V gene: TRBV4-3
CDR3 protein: CASTASGPTEAFF
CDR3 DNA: TGCGCCAGCACCGCCTCGGGTCCCACTGAAGCTTTCTTT

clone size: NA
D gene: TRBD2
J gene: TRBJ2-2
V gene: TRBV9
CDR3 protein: CASSPTGGTNGELFF
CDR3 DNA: TGTGCCAGCAGTCCGACGGGGGGGACGAACGGGGAGCTGTTTTTT

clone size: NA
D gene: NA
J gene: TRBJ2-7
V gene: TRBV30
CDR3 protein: CAWSVHPGASYEQYF
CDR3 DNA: TGTGCCTGGAGTGTACATCCAGGCGCGTCCTACGAGCAGTACTTC

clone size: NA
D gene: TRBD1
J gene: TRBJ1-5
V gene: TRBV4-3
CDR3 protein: CASSQDRTGHQPQHF
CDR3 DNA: TGCGCCAGCAGCCAAGATCGGACAGGGCATCAGCCCCAGCATTTT

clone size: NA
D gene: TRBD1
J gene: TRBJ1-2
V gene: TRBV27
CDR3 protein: CASRYTQGANGYTF
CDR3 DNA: TGTGCCAGCAGATACACACAGGGGGCAAATGGCTACACCTTC

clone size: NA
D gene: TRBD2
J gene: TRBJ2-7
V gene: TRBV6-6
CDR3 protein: CASSLNSGAYEQYF
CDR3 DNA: TGTGCCAGCAGTTTAAATAGCGGGGCCTACGAGCAGTACTTC

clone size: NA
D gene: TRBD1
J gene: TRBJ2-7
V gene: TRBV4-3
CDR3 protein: CASSQEPDRVNEQYF
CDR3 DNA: TGCGCCAGCAGCCAAGAACCGGACAGGGTAAACGAGCAGTACTTC

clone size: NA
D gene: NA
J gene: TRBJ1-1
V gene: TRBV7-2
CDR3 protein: CASSLSGARENTEAFF
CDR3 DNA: TGTGCCAGCAGCTTAAGCGGGGCCAGGGAGAACACTGAAGCTTTCTTT

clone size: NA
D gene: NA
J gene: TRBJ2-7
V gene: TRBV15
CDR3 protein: CATSRERDSYEQYF
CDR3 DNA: TGTGCCACCAGCAGAGAGCGGGACAGCTACGAGCAGTACTTC

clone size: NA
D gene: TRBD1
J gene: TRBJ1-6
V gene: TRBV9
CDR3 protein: CANSLQPLGQGAFNSPLHF
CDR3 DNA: TGTGCCAACAGCTTACAGCCCCTGGGGCAGGGGGCTTTTAATTCACCCCTCCACTTT

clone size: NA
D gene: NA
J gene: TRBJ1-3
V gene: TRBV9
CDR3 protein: CASSGPNHPNTIYF
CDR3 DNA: TGTGCCAGCAGCGGGCCGAACCACCCAAACACCATATATTTT

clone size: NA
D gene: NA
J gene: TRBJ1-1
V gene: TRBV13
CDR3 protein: CASSTGGAGEAFF
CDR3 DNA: TGTGCCAGCAGCACCGGAGGGGCTGGTGAAGCTTTCTTT

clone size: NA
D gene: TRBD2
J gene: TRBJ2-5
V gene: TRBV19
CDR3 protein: CASSESGGAGEAQYF
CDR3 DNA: TGTGCCAGTAGTGAGAGCGGGGGGGCCGGGGAGGCCCAGTACTTC

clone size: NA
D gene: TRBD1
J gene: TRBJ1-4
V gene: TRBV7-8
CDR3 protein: CASSSTGINNEKLFF
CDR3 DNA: TGTGCCAGCAGCTCGACAGGGATTAATAATGAAAAACTGTTTTTT

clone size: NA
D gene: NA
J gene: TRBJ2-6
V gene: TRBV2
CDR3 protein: CASSVLRQTSSGANVLTF
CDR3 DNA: TGTGCCAGCAGTGTCTTACGACAGACAAGCTCTGGGGCCAACGTCCTGACTTTC

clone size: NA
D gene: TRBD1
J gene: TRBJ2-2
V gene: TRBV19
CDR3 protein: CASSIGTGAWGGELFF
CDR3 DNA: TGTGCCAGTAGTATAGGCACAGGGGCTTGGGGCGGGGAGCTGTTTTTT

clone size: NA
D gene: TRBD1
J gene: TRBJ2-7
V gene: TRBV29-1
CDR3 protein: CSVLALTGGTDEQYF
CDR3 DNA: TGCAGCGTTTTGGCCCTAACAGGGGGCACCGACGAGCAGTACTTC

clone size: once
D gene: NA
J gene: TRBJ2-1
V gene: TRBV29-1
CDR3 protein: CSVDSGVGEQFF
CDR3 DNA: TGCAGCGTTGATTCCGGGGTCGGTGAGCAGTTCTTC

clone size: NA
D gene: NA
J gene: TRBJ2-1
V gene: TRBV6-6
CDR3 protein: CASSYGPNEQFF
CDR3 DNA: TGTGCCAGCAGTTACGGGCCCAATGAGCAGTTCTTC

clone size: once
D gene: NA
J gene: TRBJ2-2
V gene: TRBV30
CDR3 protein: CAWRTGTTNTGELFF
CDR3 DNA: TGTGCCTGGAGAACCGGGACAACGAACACCGGGGAGCTGTTTTTT

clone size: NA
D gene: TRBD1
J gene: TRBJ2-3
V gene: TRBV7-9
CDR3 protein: CASSSSDRATDTQYF
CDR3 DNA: TGTGCCAGCAGCTCTAGTGACAGGGCCACAGATACGCAGTATTTT

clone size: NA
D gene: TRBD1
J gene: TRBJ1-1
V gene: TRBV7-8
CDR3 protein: CASSLGGQKNTEAFF
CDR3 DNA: TGTGCCAGCAGCTTGGGGGGACAGAAGAACACTGAAGCTTTCTTT

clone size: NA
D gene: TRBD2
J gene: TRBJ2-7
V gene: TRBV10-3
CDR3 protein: CAISPGRGTSTYEQYF
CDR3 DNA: TGTGCCATCAGCCCCGGGAGAGGGACTAGTACCTACGAGCAGTACTTC

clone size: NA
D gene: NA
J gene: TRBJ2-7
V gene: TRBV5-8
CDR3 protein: CASSQPGKNSYEQYF
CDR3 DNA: TGTGCCAGCAGCCAACCGGGGAAAAATTCCTACGAGCAGTACTTC

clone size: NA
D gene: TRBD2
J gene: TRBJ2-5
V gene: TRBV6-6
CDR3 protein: CASSWTSSPETQYF
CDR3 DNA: TGTGCCAGCTCTTGGACTAGTTCTCCAGAGACCCAGTACTTC

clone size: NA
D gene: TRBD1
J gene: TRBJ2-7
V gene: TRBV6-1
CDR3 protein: CASSDLTGTEHYEQYF
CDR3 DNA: TGTGCCAGCAGTGATTTAACCGGGACAGAACACTACGAGCAGTACTTC

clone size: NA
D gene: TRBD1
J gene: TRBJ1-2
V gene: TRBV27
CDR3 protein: CASSYMGQGPGYTF
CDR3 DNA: TGTGCCAGCAGTTACATGGGACAGGGGCCTGGCTACACCTTC

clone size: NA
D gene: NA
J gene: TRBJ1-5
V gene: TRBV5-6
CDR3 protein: CASSLGGMSNQPQHF
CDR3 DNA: TGTGCCAGCAGCTTAGGGGGTATGAGCAATCAGCCCCAGCATTTT

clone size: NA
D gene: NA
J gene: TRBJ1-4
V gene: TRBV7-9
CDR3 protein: CASSLAKQYEKLFF
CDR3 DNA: TGTGCCAGCAGCTTAGCGAAACAGTACGAAAAACTGTTTTTT

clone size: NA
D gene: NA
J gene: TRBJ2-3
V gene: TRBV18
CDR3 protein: CASSPPSGRDGILAGSDTQYF
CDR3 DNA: TGTGCCAGCTCACCACCGTCGGGAAGGGATGGGATTCTAGCTGGCTCGGATACGCAGTATTTT

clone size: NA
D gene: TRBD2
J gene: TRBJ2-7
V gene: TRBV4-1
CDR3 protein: CASSQEVSGGGSYEQYF
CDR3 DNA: TGCGCCAGCAGCCAAGAAGTAAGCGGGGGGGGATCCTACGAGCAGTACTTC